One and the same sample provided the 5 T cell receptor beta chains below, sequenced in a study of tumor and adjacent non-tumor tissue in lung cancer. The library came from three nested PCR rounds adapted from ARM-PCR protocols. TCRdb redid the calling of the multiplex PCR reads with MiXCR, one entry per CDR3 protein. The repertoire holds some 99,000 distinct CDR3 sequences, with 60% to 70% as singletons. The template was RNA from unsorted bulk tissue. This non-tumor lung sample came from over 3 cm beyond the tumor edge. What was sequenced was distant non-tumor lung tissue. Receptors were obtained from a man aged 55 to 70 with non-small cell lung cancer.

On this clonotype itself: Its ends do not fully match the called genes, so a read error is possible. The rearrangement uses TRBV6-2 or TRBV6-3 and TRBJ1-5, with D unclear. The CDR3 spans 14 residues. Per germline, CDR1 MNHEY and CDR2 SVGEGT. CDR3 region: CTSSFDGDNQPQHF. As DNA, the CDR3 is TGTACCAGCAGCTTTGACGGAGACAATCAGCCCCAGCATTTT.

This clonotype turned up a few times. The chain couples TRBV20-1 to TRBJ1-1, with 9 bases matching TRBD1. J was trimmed by 0 bases and V by 0 bases; bases with no gene match: 8. Germline values: CDR1 DFQATT, CDR2 SNEGSKA (reference sequence). The CDR3 runs 17 residues. In nucleotides, the CDR3 is TGCAGTGCTAGAGATTTTCGACAGGGGGTCGTGAACACTGAAGCTTTCTTT. Translated: CSARDFRQGVVNTEAFF.

The chain couples TRBV6-6 to TRBJ2-3; TRBD2 agrees at 7 bases. CDR1 is MNHNY, CDR2 SVGAGI, per germline (reference sequence). The CDR3 runs to 19 residues. In nucleotides, the CDR3 is TGTGAAGGCAGTTACACTGCAACTAGCGCACTAAGGGAGACAGATACGCAGTATTTT. Residues: CEGSYTATSALRETDTQYF.

In this sample, this clonotype turned up many times. This chain uses TRBV6-5 with TRBJ2-2; TRBD1 aligns across 11 bases. V dropped 5 bases and J dropped 1; count of bases not matched to a gene: 3. The CDR3 is 16 residues long. Germline CDR1 MNHEY, CDR2 SVGAGI. CDR3: CASSRGTGGNTGELFF. CDR3 coding DNA: TGTGCCAGCAGTCGTGGGACAGGGGGGAACACCGGGGAGCTGTTTTTT.

This clonotype appeared a few times. This could be a read error, since a much larger clone is one nucleotide away. The gene calls are TRBV5-5 and TRBJ1-1; D not resolved. Per the germline V gene, CDR1 is SGHKS and CDR2 is YYEKEE (reference sequence). This CDR3 has 14 residues. The CDR3 DNA reads TGTACCAGCAGCTTGGTAGCCAGGAACACTGAAGCTTTCTTT. This codes for CTSSLVARNTEAFF. The full variable domain, in which reference TRBV5-5 and TRBJ1-1 provide the parts outside the CDR3, is DAGVTQSPTHLIKTRGQQVTLRCSPISGHKSVSWYQQVLGQGPQFIFQYYEKEERGRGNFPDRFSARQFPNYSSELNVNALLLGDSALYLCTSSLVARNTEAFFGQGTRLTVV.